One and the same sample provided the 5 T cell receptor beta chains below, sequenced in a study of Ad26.COV2.S vaccination and SARS-CoV-2 variants. Assay: immunoSEQ multiplex PCR; the TCRdb copy retains only in-frame clones and omits some. The top ten hold nearly 7.5% of the sample, which has a few hundred thousand clones, about four fifths seen once. Treatment given: approximately 18 received Ad26.COV2.S at low or high dose, single or two shots; roughly five received placebo; per-sample allocation not given. On day 63 after the first injection, vaccine and placebo recipients gave samples. The input for sequencing was peripheral blood, taken in a trial of Ad26.COV2.S vaccine versus placebo. These TCRs come from a person between 18 and 60 years old who received the Ad26.COV2.S COVID-19 vaccine or a placebo.

The chain uses TRBV18 and TRBJ2-5; TRBD2 agrees at 9 bases. Germline-derived CDR1 and CDR2 are KGHSH and LQKENI. The CDR3 totals 17 residues. V lost 1 base to trimming and J lost 2 bases; unmatched junction nucleotides: 8. As DNA, the CDR3 is TGTGCCAGCTCACCACAACTAGCGGGCACCGAGCAAGAGACCCAGTACTTC. It codes for CASSPQLAGTEQETQYF.

V gene TRBV7-2 combines with J gene TRBJ2-5; 9 bases line up with TRBD2. The CDR3 loop spans 17 amino acids. The germline gives CDR1 SGHTA, CDR2 FQGNSA. After removal of 1 base from V and 4 bases from J, the junction contained 10 bases not matched to a gene. DNA for the CDR3: TGTGCCAGCAGCTTAGACCGCGGGAGGGCAGGCGGAGAGACCCAGTACTTC. It specifies CASSLDRGRAGGETQYF.

J is TRBJ2-5 and V is TRBV3-1 (or the pseudogene TRBV3-2); D may correspond to TRBD1 or TRBD2 (5 bases each). The CDR3 runs 18 residues. Germline V gene lookup returns CDR1 LGHDT and CDR2 YNNKEL (reference sequence). The V gene lost 4 bases and the J gene lost 0 bases, with 21 bases spanning the gap. CDR3 sequence: CASSPQPPGAGYQETQYF. The CDR3 bases are TGTGCCAGCAGCCCTCAACCCCCCGGGGCCGGCTACCAAGAGACCCAGTACTTC.

This rearrangement joins TRBV2 to TRBJ2-7; a possible D gene is TRBD1 (6 bases). The CDR3 runs 13 residues. Germline CDR1 is SNHLY and CDR2 is FYNNEI. V shed 4 bases and J shed 4 bases, with 11 bases lying between them. DNA for the CDR3: TGTGCCAGCAGTGGATGGGGGCAGTACGAGCAGTACTTC. Translating it yields CASSGWGQYEQYF.

The chain employs TRBV6-6 and TRBJ2-3, with 11 bases identical to TRBD2. CDR1 is MNHNY, CDR2 SVGAGI, per germline (reference sequence). The ends lost 5 bases at V and 4 bases at J; junction bases unmatched: 14. This CDR3 has 18 amino acids. CDR3 in amino acids: CASSPTSGRLLSPDTQYF. DNA for the CDR3: TGTGCCAGCAGTCCAACTAGCGGGAGACTATTATCACCAGATACGCAGTATTTT.